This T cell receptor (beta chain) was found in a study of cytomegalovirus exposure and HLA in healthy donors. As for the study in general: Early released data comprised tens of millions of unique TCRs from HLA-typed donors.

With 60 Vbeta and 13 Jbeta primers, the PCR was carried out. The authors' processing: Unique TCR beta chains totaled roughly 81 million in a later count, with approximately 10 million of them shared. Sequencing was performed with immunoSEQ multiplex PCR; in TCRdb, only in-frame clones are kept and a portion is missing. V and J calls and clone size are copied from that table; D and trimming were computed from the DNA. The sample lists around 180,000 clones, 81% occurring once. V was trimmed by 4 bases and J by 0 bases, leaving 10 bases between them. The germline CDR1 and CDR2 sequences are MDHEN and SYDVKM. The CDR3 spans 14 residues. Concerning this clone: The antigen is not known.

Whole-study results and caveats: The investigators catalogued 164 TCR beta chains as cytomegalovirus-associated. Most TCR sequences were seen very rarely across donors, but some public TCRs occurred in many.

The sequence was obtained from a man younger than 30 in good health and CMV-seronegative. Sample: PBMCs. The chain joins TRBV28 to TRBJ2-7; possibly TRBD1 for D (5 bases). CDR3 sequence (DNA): TGTGCCAGCAGTTCCCAGGGCAACTCCTACGAGCAGTACTTC. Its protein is CASSSQGNSYEQYF.